A selection of T cell receptor beta chains follows, all from one sample in a study of CD8+CD57+ T cells in acquired aplastic anemia. TCRdb used MiXCR to reprocess the reads, holding one entry per CDR3 protein. This table holds 180,000 or so distinct CDR3 sequences, approximately 46% found once. Material for sequencing was sorted CD4+, CD8+, or CD8+CD57+ T cells (not recorded which) from PBMCs. All receptors come from a human donor in good health. The CDR3 runs from the conserved cysteine through the conserved F or W. D genes are given only for firm matches. Size values are once, few and many counts, or a class for expanded clones, and some rows have none.

j_call d_call v_call clone_size cdr3_nt cdr3_aa
TRBJ2-1 NA TRBV29-1 NA TGCAGCGTTGAAGGGACCGGCTACAATGAGCAGTTCTTC CSVEGTGYNEQFF
TRBJ1-2 TRBD1 TRBV10-3 NA TGTGCCATCACTGCTGGACAGGGCAGCTATGGCTACACCTTC CAITAGQGSYGYTF
TRBJ2-4 NA TRBV7-8 NA TGTGCCAGCAGCCCCGGACGGACGCCCGCCGAAAACATTCAGTACTTC CASSPGRTPAENIQYF
TRBJ2-7 TRBD1 TRBV7-2 many TGTGCCAGCAGCCCCAAGGACAGGGTGGGCTACGAGCAGTACTTC CASSPKDRVGYEQYF
TRBJ2-3 TRBD2 TRBV12-3/TRBV12-4 NA TGTGCCAGCCCCCCCGGGACTAGCGGGAGACTGAATACGCAGTATTTT CASPPGTSGRLNTQYF
TRBJ1-3 TRBD1 TRBV4-3 few TGCGCCAGCAGCCAAATCAGGACAGGGTTCAGCTCTGGAAACACCATATATTTT CASSQIRTGFSSGNTIYF
TRBJ2-1 TRBD2 TRBV5-4 few TGTGCCAGCAGCACCCTCCGGGGGGGAAAACGGGATCAAGCCTACAATGAGCAGTTCTTC CASSTLRGGKRDQAYNEQFF
TRBJ2-3 NA TRBV24-1 NA TGTGCCACCAGTGGACCGGGGGTTAGCACAGATACGCAGTATTTT CATSGPGVSTDTQYF
TRBJ2-3 NA TRBV19 many TGTGCCAGTAGTACAATCCCGACGGGAGATACGCAGTATTTT CASSTIPTGDTQYF
TRBJ2-7 NA TRBV30 NA TGTGCCTGGAGTAGGGGGAGTGTTGCGTACGAGCAGTACTTC CAWSRGSVAYEQYF
TRBJ1-1 NA TRBV12-3/TRBV12-4 many TGTGCCAGCACCCTAAGTACGCCCGAAGCTTTCTTT CASTLSTPEAFF
TRBJ2-3 NA TRBV5-1 many TGCGCCAGCAGCTTGCAAAGCGGAGCCGGAGATACGCAGTATTTT CASSLQSGAGDTQYF
TRBJ2-7 NA TRBV12-3/TRBV12-4 many TGTGCCAGCAGTCCCCGGGCTCCGGGAGTAGCCGAGCAGTACTTC CASSPRAPGVAEQYF
TRBJ2-6 TRBD1 TRBV6-2/TRBV6-3 many TGTGCCAGCAGTTCACGGACAGGGGGCGCCTCCGGGGCCAACGTCCTGACTTTC CASSSRTGGASGANVLTF
TRBJ2-3 TRBD2 TRBV20-1 NA TGCAGTGCTCCAGCGGGGGGGCCATCAGATACGCAGTATTTT CSAPAGGPSDTQYF
TRBJ1-5 NA TRBV6-1 NA TGTGCCAGCAGTGGTTCCAAAGGGCAGCCCCAGCATTTT CASSGSKGQPQHF
TRBJ1-1 NA TRBV5-4 many TGTGCCAGCAGCTTTACCTTGGGGAACACTGAAGCTTTCTTT CASSFTLGNTEAFF
TRBJ2-7 TRBD2 TRBV6-1 many TGTGCCAGCAGTCCGACTAGCGGAGCCTACGAGCAGTACTTC CASSPTSGAYEQYF
TRBJ1-1 NA TRBV28 few TGTGCCAGCAGGGGGGCTACAGAAGCTTTCTTT CASRGATEAFF
TRBJ2-2 NA TRBV7-3 NA TGTGCCAGCATTTTTGGGGAGCTGTTTTTT CASIFGELFF
TRBJ1-6 NA TRBV19 NA TGTGCCAGTAATATGGGCCGCTTCGAGGGGGGCGCCTATAATTCACCCCTCCACTTT CASNMGRFEGGAYNSPLHF
TRBJ2-2 NA TRBV28 many TGTGCCAGAAAGAGACGTGTCACCGGGGAGCTGTTTTTT CARKRRVTGELFF
TRBJ1-1 NA TRBV12-3/TRBV12-4 NA TGTGCCAGCAGACCTGCGGGGGGCAGTGAAGCTTTCTTT CASRPAGGSEAFF
TRBJ2-1 TRBD1 TRBV28 few TGTGCCAGCAGGGGACAGGGGGCTTACAATGAGCAGTTCTTC CASRGQGAYNEQFF
TRBJ1-6 NA TRBV10-2 NA TGCGCCATCAGTGAGCCCCCGAGGGAAACGGGGTCACCCCTCCACTTT CAISEPPRETGSPLHF
TRBJ2-7 NA TRBV10-3 NA TGTGCCATCAGTGACCGGCAGGCGGCTGGCGAGCAGTACTTC CAISDRQAAGEQYF
TRBJ1-2 TRBD1 TRBV24-1 many TGTGCCACCAGTGAGAGGGGGCGAGGAGGCTACACCTTC CATSERGRGGYTF
TRBJ2-7 TRBD2 TRBV28 few TGTGCCAGCAGTTTAGGGGGGGTCTTCCTAGCGGAGAACTACGAGCAGTACTTC CASSLGGVFLAENYEQYF